This T cell receptor (beta chain) was profiled in a study of T cell responses to AZD1222 COVID-19 vaccine. Study-wide points: CD4 TCRs linked to vaccination spanned spike, dominating at 160-218 and 743-854.

As for this clone: Its antigen is undetermined.

CDR3 length: 21 residues. The trim removed 3 bases at V and 0 bases at J, leaving 9 bases unmatched. From germline, CDR1 is KGHSH and CDR2 LQKENI. Method: immunoSEQ multiplex PCR; TCRdb's copy keeps in-frame clones and lacks some. The table shows 150,000 to 200,000 clones, with around nine tenths occurring only once. Sequences were derived from peripheral blood, sampled on day 0 of AZD1222 vaccination. The origin of this receptor is an adult in good health. The V and J genes are TRBV18 and TRBJ2-6; TRBD2 aligns across 15 bases. In DNA, the CDR3 is TGTGCCAGCTCACCCCGTGGACTAGCGGGAGGGTTGAGCTCTGGGGCCAACGTCCTGACTTTC. It translates to CASSPRGLAGGLSSGANVLTF.